This T cell receptor (beta chain) came from a study of CD8+CD57+ T cells in acquired aplastic anemia. Whole-study context: Sorted CD4+ and CD8+ cells gave a mean 3.2 ug DNA, range about 0.19 to 27.4 ug.

As concerns this clonotype: Antigen unknown. The junction departs from the called germline gene at one end, perhaps through a read error.

The CDR3 spans 14 residues. Germline V gene data show CDR1 as SGHTA and CDR2 as FQGNSA. For sequencing, patients were chosen who had shown expansion of CD8+CD57+ cells by flow cytometry. Genomic DNA, the template, was used for profiling of the TCR beta VDJ and CDR3. Via MiXCR, TCRdb re-called the reads, giving one row per CDR3 protein. The sample has approximately 260,000 distinct CDR3 sequences, approximately 79% seen once. Study-wide findings and caveats: Around 30 was the count of CD8+ CDR3 sequences that patients shared with controls.

The rearrangement links TRBV7-2 to TRBJ2-3; D gene ambiguous. The receptor was isolated from a human donor with aplastic anemia. Sequenced material: sorted CD4+, CD8+, or CD8+CD57+ T cells (not recorded which) from PBMCs. The DNA for the CDR3 is TGTGCCAGCAGCTTAGCGCTAGGGCACGATACGACGCATTTT. Protein product: CASSLALGHDTTHF.